This T cell receptor (beta chain) stems from a study of CD8+CD57+ T cells in acquired aplastic anemia. About the research overall: DNA recovered from sorted CD4+ and CD8+ cells had a mean of about 3 ug.

Study-level findings and limits: Comparison of patients with controls identified almost 30 shared CD8+ CDR3 sequences.

Investigators profiled TCR beta VDJ and CDR3 from genomic DNA template. TCRdb analysed the reads with MiXCR anew, one entry per CDR3 protein. The sample holds about 120,000 distinct CDR3 sequences, under 60% seen once. V was clipped by 2 bases and J by 3 bases, with 8 bases between them. Germline CDR1 and CDR2: SGHVS and FQNEAQ. This CDR3 comprises 13 residues. Points on this clonotype: Its antigen is undetermined.

Whoever was chosen for sequencing had shown CD8+CD57+ cell expansion by flow cytometry. None of the patients had been given any therapy when their blood was sampled. This clonotype was obtained from a human donor with aplastic anemia. Sample: sorted CD4+, CD8+, or CD8+CD57+ T cells (not recorded which) from PBMCs. The rearrangement joins TRBV7-8 to TRBJ2-7, with a weak D call TRBD1 (5 bases). CDR3 sequence reads: CASSLTGNYEQYF. The CDR3 DNA is TGTGCCAGCAGCTTAACAGGCAACTACGAGCAGTACTTC.